This section outlines one T cell receptor beta chain sequence together with its context. What it binds is not known. Data came from immunoSEQ multiplex PCR; TCRdb stores just in-frame clones and leaves some out. Of 150,000 to 200,000 clones in the sample, 90% to 95% were seen once. These data come from a study of T cell responses to AZD1222 COVID-19 vaccine. Study-wide points: The sample set comprised mostly white British donors with more females, and clonal diversity was possibly underestimated.

Trimming left V 5 bases short and J 5 bases short, with 19 bases between. CDR1 and CDR2 from the germline V gene are KGHSH and LQKENI. CDR3 length equals 16 residues. The sample in question was peripheral blood, obtained 28 days after the second dose of the MenACWY control vaccine. The clonotype originates from an adult who received the MenACWY meningococcal vaccine as a control. This chain uses TRBV18 with TRBJ1-5, with D maybe TRBD1 (5 bases). DNA for the CDR3: TGTGCCAGCTCAGGACAAAGCGGGCAGGTTGATCAGCCCCAGCATTTT. Its protein product is CASSGQSGQVDQPQHF.